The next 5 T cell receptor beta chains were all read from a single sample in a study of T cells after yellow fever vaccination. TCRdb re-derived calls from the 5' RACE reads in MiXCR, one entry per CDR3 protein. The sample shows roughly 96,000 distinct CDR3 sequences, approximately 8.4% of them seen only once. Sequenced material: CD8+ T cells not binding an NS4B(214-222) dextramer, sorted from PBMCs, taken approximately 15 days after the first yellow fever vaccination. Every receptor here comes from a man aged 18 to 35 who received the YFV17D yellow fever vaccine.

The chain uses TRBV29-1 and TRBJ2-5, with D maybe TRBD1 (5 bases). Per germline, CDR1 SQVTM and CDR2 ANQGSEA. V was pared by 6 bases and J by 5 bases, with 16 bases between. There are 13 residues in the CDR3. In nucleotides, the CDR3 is TGCAGCGTATACAGGTTGGCTCGGGAGACCCAGTACTTC. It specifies CSVYRLARETQYF.

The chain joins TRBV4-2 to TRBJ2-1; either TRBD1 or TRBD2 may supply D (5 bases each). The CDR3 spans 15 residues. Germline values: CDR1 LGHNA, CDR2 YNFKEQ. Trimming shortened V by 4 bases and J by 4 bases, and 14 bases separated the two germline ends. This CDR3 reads CASSPHWGFYNEQFF. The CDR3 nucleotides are TGTGCCAGCAGCCCTCACTGGGGGTTTTACAATGAGCAGTTCTTC.

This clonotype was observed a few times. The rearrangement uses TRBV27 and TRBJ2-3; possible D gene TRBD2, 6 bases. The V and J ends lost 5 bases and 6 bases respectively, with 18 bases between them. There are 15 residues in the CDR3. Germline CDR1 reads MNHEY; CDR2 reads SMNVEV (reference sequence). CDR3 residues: CASSPQTRAWDTQYF. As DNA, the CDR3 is TGTGCCAGCAGTCCGCAGACTAGAGCATGGGATACGCAGTATTTT.

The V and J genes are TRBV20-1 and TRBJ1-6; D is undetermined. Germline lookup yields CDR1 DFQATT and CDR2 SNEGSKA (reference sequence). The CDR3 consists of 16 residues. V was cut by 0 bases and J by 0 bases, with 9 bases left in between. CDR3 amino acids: CSARDRGASYNSPLHF. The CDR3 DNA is TGCAGTGCTAGAGATCGTGGAGCCTCCTATAATTCACCCCTCCACTTT.

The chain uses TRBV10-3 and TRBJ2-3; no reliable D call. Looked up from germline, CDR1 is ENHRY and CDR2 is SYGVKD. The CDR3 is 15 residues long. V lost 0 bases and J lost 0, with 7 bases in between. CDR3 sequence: CAISESNVSTDTQYF. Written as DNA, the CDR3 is TGTGCCATCAGTGAGTCGAATGTAAGCACAGATACGCAGTATTTT.